This T cell receptor (beta chain) originates from a study of shared clonotypes between healthy human individuals. Study-level points and caveats: There were few donors, and this limited the genetic and exposure-history diversity represented.

Only in-frame clones appear in the TCRdb table, and some are missing; sequencing was by immunoSEQ multiplex PCR. Of about 2.2 million clones in the sample, around 95% were seen once. A few counts support this clone. The antigen remains undetermined. The germline gives CDR1 LNHDA, CDR2 SQIVND (reference sequence). The length of the CDR3 is 15 residues. V was shortened by 3 bases and J by 11 bases, with 20 bases between the two germline ends. Naivety among CD8 cells was defined by CD45RO negativity and positive CCR7 selection, thereby excluding terminally differentiated effector memory CD45RA+ cells. Those who donated were healthy HIV-negative adults, with no recent acute infections or vaccinations reported.

Source material: naive CD8+ T cells from PBMCs. This chain connects TRBV19 to TRBJ1-5; D call uncertain. The receptor was derived from a man between 18 and 35 years old in good health. Some clones in this sample may be carry-over from other donors' samples. CDR3: CASSIWADPSRTQHF. The CDR3 DNA is TGTGCCAGTAGTATCTGGGCGGACCCTTCCCGGACCCAGCATTTT. Supplemented by reference TRBV19 and TRBJ1-5, the full variable domain reads DGGITQSPKYLFRKEGQNVTLSCEQNLNHDAMYWYRQDPGQGLRLIYYSQIVNDFQKGDIAEGYSVSREKKESFPLTVTSAQKNPTAFYLCASSIWADPSRTQHFGDGTRLSIL.